The clone carrying this T cell receptor (beta chain) showed up many times. Its antigen is not identified. The data are from a study of regulatory T cells in long-lasting Graves disease. Findings of the study overall: Patients whose Graves' disease persisted exhibited lower TCR diversity than those newly diagnosed.

Time point in this sample: newly diagnosed GD, antithyroid drugs for less than 3 months. The TCR library was made from RNA extracted from PBMCs. V shed 10 bases, J shed 0 bases, and the junction held 12 bases outside the gene matches. The length of the CDR3 is 15 residues. Looked up from germline, CDR1 is SGHDT and CDR2 is YYEEEE. CDR3 regions were amplified by Arm-PCR using iRepertoire HTBI primers to build TCR beta libraries. TCRdb called the multiplex PCR reads again in MiXCR, with one record for every CDR3 protein. The sample holds fewer than 350,000 distinct CDR3 sequences, about 20% seen once. The starting material was peripheral blood mononuclear cells (PBMCs), obtained at new diagnosis, from a patient treated with antithyroid drugs. The chain employs TRBV5-6 and TRBJ1-1; TRBD1 matches 7 bases. This clonotype originated in a female donor with Graves disease. The CDR3 DNA sequence: TGTGCCGGAACGGCAGGGGGTTTTATGAACACTGAAGCTTTCTTT. As protein: CAGTAGGFMNTEAFF.